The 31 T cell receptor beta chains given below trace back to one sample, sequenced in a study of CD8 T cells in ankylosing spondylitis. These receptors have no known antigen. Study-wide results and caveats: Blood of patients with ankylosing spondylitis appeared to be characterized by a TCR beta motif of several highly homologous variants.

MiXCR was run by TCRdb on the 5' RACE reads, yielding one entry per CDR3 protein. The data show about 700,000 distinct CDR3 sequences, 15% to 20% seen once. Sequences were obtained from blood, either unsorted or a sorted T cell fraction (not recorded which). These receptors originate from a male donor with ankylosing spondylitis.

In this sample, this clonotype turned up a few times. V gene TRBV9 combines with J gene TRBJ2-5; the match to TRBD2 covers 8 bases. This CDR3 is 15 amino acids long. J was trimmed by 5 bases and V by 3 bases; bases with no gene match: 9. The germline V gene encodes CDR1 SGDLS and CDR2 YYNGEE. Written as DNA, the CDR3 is TGTGCCAGCAGCGCCGGGACTAGTACTGGCGAGACCCAGTACTTC. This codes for CASSAGTSTGETQYF. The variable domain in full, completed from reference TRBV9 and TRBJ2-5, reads DSGVTQTPKHLITATGQRVTLRCSPRSGDLSVYWYQQSLDQGLQFLIQYYNGEERAKGNILERFSAQQFPDLHSELNLSSLELGDSALYFCASSAGTSTGETQYFGPGTRLLVL.

CDR3: CASSSLGGVDTGELFF. In DNA, the CDR3 is TGCGCCAGCAGCTCGCTCGGGGGCGTGGACACCGGGGAGCTGTTTTTT. This chain connects TRBV5-1 to TRBJ2-2, with D perhaps given as TRBD1 or TRBD2 (6 bases each). V lost 3 bases, J lost 3 bases, and 15 bases lay in between. The CDR3 is 16 residues long. The germline gives CDR1 SGHRS, CDR2 YFSETQ. Variable domain in full (rest from reference TRBV5-1 and TRBJ2-2): KAGVTQTPRYLIKTRGQQVTLSCSPISGHRSVSWYQQTPGQGLQFLFEYFSETQRNKGNFPGRFSGRQFSNSRSEMNVSTLELGDSALYLCASSSLGGVDTGELFFGEGSRLTVL.

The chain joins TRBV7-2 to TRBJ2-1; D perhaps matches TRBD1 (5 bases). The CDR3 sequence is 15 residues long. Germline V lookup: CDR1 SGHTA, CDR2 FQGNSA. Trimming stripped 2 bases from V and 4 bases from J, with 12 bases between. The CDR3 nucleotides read TGTGCCAGCAGCTTAATAGGGGTCGGGTACAATGAGCAGTTCTTC. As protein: CASSLIGVGYNEQFF.

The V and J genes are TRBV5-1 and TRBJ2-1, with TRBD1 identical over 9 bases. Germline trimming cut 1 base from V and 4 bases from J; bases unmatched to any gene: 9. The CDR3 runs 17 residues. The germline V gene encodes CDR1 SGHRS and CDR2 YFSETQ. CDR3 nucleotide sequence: TGCGCCAGCAGCTTGCCCACAGGGGGCCCTACATACAATGAGCAGTTCTTC. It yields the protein CASSLPTGGPTYNEQFF. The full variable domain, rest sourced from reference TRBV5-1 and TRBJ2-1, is KAGVTQTPRYLIKTRGQQVTLSCSPISGHRSVSWYQQTPGQGLQFLFEYFSETQRNKGNFPGRFSGRQFSNSRSEMNVSTLELGDSALYLCASSLPTGGPTYNEQFFGPGTRLTVL.

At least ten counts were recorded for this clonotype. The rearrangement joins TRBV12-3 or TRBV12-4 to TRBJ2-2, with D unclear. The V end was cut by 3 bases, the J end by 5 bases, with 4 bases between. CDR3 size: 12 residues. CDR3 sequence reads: CASSFGTGELFF. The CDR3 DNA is TGTGCCAGCAGTTTTGGGACCGGGGAGCTGTTTTTT.

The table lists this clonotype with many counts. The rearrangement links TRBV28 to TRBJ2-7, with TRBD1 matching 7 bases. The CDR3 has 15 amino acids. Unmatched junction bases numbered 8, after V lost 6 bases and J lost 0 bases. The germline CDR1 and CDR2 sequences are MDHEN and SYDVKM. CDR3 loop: CASRATGPVSYEQYF. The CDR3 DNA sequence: TGTGCCAGCAGGGCGACAGGGCCCGTCTCCTACGAGCAGTACTTC.

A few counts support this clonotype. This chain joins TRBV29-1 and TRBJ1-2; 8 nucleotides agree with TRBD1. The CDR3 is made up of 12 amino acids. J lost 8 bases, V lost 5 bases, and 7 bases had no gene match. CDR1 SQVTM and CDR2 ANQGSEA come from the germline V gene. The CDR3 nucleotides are TGCAGCGTTCAGCCAGGGGGCTACGGCTACACCTTC. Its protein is CSVQPGGYGYTF.

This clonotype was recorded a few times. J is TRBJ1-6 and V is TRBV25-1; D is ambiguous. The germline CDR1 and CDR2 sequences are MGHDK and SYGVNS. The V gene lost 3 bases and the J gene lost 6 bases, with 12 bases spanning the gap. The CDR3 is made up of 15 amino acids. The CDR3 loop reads CASSEEIALNSPLHF. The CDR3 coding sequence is TGTGCCAGCAGTGAGGAAATAGCCCTTAATTCACCCCTCCACTTT.

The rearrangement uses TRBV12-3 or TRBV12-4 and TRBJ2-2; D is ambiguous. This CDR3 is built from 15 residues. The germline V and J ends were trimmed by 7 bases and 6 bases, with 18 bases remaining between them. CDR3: CASIDRALVAGELFF. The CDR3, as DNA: TGTGCCAGCATAGATAGAGCGTTAGTGGCCGGGGAGCTGTTTTTT.

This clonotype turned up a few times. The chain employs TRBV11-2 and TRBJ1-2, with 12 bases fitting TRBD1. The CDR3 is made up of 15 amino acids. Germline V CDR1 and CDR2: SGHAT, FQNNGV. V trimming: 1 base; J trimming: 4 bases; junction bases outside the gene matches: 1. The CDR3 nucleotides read TGTGCCAGCAGCTTAGCGGGACAGGGGGCCTATGGCTACACCTTC. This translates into CASSLAGQGAYGYTF.

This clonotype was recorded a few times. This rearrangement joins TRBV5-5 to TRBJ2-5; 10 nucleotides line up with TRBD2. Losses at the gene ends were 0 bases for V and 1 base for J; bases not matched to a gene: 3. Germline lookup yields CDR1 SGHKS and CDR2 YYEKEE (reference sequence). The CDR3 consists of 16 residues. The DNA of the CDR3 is TGTGCCAGCAGCTTGGGACTAGCGGGCCCCCAAGAGACCCAGTACTTC. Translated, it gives CASSLGLAGPQETQYF.

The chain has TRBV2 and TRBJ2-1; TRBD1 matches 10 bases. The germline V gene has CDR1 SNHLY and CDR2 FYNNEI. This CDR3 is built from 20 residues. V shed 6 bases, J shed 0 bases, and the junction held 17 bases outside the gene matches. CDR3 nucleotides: TGTGCCAGCAGCGAAATCCCCGGGACAGGGGTGTTGAACTCCTACAATGAGCAGTTCTTC. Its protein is CASSEIPGTGVLNSYNEQFF.

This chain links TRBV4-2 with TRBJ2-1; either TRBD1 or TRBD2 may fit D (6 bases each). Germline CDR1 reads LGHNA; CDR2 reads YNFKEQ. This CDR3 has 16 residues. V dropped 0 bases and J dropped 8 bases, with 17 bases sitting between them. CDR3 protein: CASSQEAGGGLHEQFF. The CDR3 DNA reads TGTGCCAGCAGCCAAGAAGCAGGAGGGGGGCTACATGAGCAGTTCTTC.

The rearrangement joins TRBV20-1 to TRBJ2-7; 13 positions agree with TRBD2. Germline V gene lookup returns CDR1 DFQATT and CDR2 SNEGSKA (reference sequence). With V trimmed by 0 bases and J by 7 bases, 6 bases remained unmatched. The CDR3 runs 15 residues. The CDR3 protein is CSARDLTSGRREQYF. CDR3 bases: TGCAGTGCTAGAGATCTGACTAGCGGGAGGAGGGAGCAGTACTTC.

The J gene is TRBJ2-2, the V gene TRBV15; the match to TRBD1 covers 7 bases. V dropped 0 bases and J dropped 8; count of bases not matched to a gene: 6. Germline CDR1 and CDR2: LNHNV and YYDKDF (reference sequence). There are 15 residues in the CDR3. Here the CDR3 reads CATSRDRGSLGELFF. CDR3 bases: TGTGCCACCAGCAGAGACAGGGGGAGCTTGGGGGAGCTGTTTTTT.

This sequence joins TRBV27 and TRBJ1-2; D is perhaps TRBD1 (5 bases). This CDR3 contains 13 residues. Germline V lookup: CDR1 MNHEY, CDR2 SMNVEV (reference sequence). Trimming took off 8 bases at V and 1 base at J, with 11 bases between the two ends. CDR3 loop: CASGTANNYGYTF. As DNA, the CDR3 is TGTGCCAGCGGGACGGCGAATAACTATGGCTACACCTTC.

DNA for the CDR3: TGTGCCAGCAGGTGGACTAGCGGGAGTCTCACCGGGGAGCTGTTTTTT. Residues: CASRWTSGSLTGELFF. The chain carries TRBV12-3 or TRBV12-4 and TRBJ2-2; 13 bases are shared with TRBD2. The length of the CDR3 is 16 residues. V was clipped by 6 bases and J by 4 bases; unmatched bases: 5.

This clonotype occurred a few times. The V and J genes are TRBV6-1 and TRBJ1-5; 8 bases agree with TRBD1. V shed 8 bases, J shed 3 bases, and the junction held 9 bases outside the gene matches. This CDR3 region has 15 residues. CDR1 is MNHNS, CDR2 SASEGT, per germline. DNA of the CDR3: TGTGCCAGCCTCAGGGGGCGCGGGGTCAATCAGCCCCAGCATTTT. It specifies CASLRGRGVNQPQHF.

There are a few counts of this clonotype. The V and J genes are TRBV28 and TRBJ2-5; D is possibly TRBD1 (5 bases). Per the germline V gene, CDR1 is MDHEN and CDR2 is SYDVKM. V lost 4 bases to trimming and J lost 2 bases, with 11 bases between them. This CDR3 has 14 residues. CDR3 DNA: TGTGCCAGCAGTTCCCCTGACAGACAAGAGACCCAGTACTTC. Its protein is CASSSPDRQETQYF.

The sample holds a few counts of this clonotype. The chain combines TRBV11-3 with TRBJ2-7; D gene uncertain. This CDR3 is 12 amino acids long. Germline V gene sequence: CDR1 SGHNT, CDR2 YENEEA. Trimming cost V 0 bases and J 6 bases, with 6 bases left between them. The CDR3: CASSLDLGEQYF. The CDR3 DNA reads TGTGCCAGCAGCTTAGATCTGGGCGAGCAGTACTTC.

The CDR3 protein is CASSLSALRGTGELFF. DNA for the CDR3: TGTGCCAGCAGTTTAAGCGCTCTACGGGGCACCGGGGAGCTGTTTTTT. This rearrangement joins TRBV12-3 or TRBV12-4 to TRBJ2-2; weak D call: TRBD2 (5 bases). The CDR3 runs to 16 residues. V lost 2 bases, J lost 4 bases, and 14 bases lay in between.

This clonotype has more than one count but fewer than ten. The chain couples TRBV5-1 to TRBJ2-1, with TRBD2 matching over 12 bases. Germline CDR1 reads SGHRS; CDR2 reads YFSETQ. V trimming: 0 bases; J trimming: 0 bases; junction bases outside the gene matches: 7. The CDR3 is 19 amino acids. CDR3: CASSLVLAGGRSSYNEQFF. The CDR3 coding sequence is TGCGCCAGCAGCTTGGTACTAGCGGGAGGCCGGAGCTCCTACAATGAGCAGTTCTTC.

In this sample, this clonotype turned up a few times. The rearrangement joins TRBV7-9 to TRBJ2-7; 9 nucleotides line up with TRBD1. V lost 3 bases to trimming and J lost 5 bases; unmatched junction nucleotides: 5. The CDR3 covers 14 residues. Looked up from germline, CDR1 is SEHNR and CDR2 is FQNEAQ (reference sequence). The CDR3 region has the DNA TGTGCCAGCAGCTTGGGGACAGGGTTCCACGAGCAGTACTTC. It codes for CASSLGTGFHEQYF.

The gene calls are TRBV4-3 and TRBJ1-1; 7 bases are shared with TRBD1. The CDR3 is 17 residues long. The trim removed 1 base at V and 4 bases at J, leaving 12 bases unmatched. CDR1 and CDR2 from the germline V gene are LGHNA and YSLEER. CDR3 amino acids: CASSQGGTGEFSTEAFF. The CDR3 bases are TGCGCCAGCAGCCAAGGGGGAACAGGGGAATTCAGCACTGAAGCTTTCTTT.

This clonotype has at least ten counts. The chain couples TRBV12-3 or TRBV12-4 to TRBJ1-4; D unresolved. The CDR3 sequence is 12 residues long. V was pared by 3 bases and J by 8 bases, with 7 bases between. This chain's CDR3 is CASSLRVEKLFF. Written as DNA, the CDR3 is TGTGCCAGCAGTTTGAGGGTGGAAAAACTGTTTTTT.

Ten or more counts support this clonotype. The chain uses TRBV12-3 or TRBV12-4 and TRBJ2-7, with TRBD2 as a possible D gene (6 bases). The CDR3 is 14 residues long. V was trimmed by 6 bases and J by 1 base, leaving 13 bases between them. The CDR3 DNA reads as TGTGCCAGCAGCCCGCGGGACTTTTCCTACGAGCAGTACTTC. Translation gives CASSPRDFSYEQYF.

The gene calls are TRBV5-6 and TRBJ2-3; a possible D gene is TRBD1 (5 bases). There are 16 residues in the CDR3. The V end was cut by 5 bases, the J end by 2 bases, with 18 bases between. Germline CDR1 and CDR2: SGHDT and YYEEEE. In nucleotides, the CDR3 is TGTGCCAGCAGTACAGGTGGTATGGAATACACAGATACGCAGTATTTT. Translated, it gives CASSTGGMEYTDTQYF.

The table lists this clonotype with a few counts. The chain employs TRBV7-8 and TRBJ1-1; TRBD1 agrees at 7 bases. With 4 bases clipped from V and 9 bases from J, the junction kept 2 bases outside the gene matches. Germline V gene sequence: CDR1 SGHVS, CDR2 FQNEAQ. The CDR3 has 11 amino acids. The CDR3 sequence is CASSSQGKAFF. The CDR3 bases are TGTGCCAGCAGCTCACAGGGGAAAGCTTTCTTT.

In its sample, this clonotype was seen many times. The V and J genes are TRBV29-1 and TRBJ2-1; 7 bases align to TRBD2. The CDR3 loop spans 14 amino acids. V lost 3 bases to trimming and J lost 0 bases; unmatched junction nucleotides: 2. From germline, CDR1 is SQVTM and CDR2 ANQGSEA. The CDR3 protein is CSVEERGSYNEQFF. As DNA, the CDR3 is TGCAGCGTTGAGGAGCGGGGCTCCTACAATGAGCAGTTCTTC.

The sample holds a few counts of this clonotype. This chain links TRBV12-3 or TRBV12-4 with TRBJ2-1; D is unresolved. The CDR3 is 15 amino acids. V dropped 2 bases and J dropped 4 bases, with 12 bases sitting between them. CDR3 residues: CASSLKADAYNEQFF. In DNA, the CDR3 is TGTGCCAGCAGTTTAAAGGCAGACGCTTACAATGAGCAGTTCTTC.

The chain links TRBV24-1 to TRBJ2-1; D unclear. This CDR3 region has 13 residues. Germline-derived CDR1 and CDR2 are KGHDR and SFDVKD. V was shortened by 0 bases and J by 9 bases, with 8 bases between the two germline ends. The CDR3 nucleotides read TGTGCCACCAGTGATTTGCTTACGGGTGAGCAGTTCTTC. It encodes CATSDLLTGEQFF.